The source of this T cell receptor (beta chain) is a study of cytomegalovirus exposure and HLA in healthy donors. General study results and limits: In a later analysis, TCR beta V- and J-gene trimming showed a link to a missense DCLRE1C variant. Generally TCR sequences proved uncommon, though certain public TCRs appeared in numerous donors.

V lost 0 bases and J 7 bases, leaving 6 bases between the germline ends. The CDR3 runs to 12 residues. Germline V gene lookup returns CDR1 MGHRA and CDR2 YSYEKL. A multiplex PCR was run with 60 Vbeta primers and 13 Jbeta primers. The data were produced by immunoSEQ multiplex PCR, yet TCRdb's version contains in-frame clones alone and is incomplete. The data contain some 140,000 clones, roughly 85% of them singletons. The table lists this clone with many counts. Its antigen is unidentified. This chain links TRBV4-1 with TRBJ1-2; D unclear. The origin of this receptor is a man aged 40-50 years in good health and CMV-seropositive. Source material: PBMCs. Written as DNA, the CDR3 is TGCGCCAGCAGCCAAGATCGGGTTGGCTACACCTTC. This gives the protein CASSQDRVGYTF.